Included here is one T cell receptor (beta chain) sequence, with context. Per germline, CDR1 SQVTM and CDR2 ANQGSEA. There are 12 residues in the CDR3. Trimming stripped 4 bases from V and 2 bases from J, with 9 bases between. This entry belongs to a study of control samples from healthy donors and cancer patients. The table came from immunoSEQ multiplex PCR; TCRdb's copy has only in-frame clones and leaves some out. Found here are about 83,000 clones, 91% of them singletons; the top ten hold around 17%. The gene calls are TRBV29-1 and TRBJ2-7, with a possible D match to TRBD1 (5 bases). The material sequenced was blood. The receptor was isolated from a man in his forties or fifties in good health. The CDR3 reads CSVARDTYEQYF. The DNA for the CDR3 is TGCAGCGTTGCCAGGGATACCTACGAGCAGTACTTC.